The sequence of this T cell receptor beta chain was determined in a study of T-cell reconstitution after alpha-beta-depleted transplantation in children. Germline CDR1 DFQATT, CDR2 SNEGSKA (reference sequence). The CDR3 loop spans 15 amino acids. V was shortened by 5 bases and J by 5 bases, with 21 bases between the two germline ends. Unique molecular identifiers tagged the TCRbeta library. One entry per CDR3 protein, called by TCRdb with MiXCR from the PCR reads. The sample includes about 180,000 distinct CDR3 sequences, 8.5% to 14% of them seen just once. Study-wide results and limits: For some patients, TCRbeta diversity was high at day 60 because of recipient T cells and thymic progenitors that survived. Several hundred expanded graft clones reportedly gave rise to the alpha-beta T cells present about two months after transplant. Hyperexpanded clones declined; after one year, newly produced T cells mostly supplied diversity.

In its sample, this clonotype was seen many times. Its cognate antigen is unknown. This chain uses TRBV20-1 with TRBJ1-2; tentatively, D is TRBD1 (5 bases). This TCR was recovered from a boy aged 2 to 10 with acute myeloid leukemia, due to receive a stem cell transplant. The source was PBMCs, collected before TCRalphabeta/CD19-depleted stem cell transplant. CDR3 coding DNA: TGCAGTGCTTCAACGGCGCGGGGGATAGGGTATGGCTACACCTTC. It is translated as CSASTARGIGYGYTF.